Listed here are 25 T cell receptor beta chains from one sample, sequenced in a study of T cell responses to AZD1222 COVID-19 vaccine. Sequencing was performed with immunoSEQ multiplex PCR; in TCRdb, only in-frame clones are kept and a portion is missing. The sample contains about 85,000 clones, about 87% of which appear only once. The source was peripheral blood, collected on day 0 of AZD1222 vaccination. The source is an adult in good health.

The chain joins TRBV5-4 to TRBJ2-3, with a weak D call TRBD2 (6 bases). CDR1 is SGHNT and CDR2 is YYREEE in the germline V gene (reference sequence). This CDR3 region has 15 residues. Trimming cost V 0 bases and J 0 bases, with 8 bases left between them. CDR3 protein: CASSLVGTSTDTQYF. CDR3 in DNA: TGTGCCAGCAGCTTGGTTGGGACTAGCACAGATACGCAGTATTTT. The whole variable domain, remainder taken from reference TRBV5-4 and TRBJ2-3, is ETGVTQSPTHLIKTRGQQVTLRCSSQSGHNTVSWYQQALGQGPQFIFQYYREEENGRGNFPPRFSGLQFPNYSSELNVNALELDDSALYLCASSLVGTSTDTQYFGPGTRLTVL.

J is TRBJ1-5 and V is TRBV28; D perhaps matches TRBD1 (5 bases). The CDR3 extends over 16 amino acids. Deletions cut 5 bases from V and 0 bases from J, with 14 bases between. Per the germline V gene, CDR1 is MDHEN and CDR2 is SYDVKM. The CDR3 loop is CASSITRQYSNQPQHF. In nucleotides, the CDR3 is TGTGCCAGCAGTATAACCAGACAGTATAGCAATCAGCCCCAGCATTTT.

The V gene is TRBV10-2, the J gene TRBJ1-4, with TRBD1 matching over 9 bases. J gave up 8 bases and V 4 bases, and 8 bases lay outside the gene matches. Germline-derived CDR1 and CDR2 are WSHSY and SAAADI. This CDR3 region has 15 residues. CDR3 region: CASSATGGKREKLFF. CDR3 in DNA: TGCGCCAGCAGTGCAACAGGGGGCAAGCGAGAAAAACTGTTTTTT.

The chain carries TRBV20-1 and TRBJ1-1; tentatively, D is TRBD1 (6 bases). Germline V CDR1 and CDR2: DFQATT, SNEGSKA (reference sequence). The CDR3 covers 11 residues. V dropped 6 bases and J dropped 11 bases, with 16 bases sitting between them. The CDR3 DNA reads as TGCAGTGCACAGGGCCCCTCCGTTGCTTTCTTT. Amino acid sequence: CSAQGPSVAFF.

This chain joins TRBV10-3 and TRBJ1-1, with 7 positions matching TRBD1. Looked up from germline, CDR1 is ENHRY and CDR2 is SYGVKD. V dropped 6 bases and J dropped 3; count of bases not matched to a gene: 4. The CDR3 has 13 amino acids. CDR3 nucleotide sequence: TGTGCCATCAGGAGGACAGGAGACACTGAAGCTTTCTTT. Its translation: CAIRRTGDTEAFF.

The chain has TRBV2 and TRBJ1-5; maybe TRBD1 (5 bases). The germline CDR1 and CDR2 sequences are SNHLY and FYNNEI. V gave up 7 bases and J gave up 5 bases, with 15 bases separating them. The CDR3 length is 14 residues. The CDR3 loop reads CASTGTSRDQPQHF. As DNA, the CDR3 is TGTGCCAGCACCGGAACTAGCAGGGATCAGCCCCAGCATTTT.

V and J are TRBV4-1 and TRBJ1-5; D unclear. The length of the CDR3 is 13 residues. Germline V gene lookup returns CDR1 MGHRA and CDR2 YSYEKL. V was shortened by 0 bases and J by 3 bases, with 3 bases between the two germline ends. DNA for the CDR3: TGCGCCAGCAGCCAAGACAACAATCAGCCCCAGCATTTT. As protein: CASSQDNNQPQHF.

CDR3 in DNA: TGTGCCAGTAGTATTCGAGCGGAGAGCTCCTACGAGCAGTACTTC. Its translation is CASSIRAESSYEQYF. V usage is TRBV19 and J usage is TRBJ2-7; a weak D match, TRBD2 (5 bases). V lost 3 bases to trimming and J lost 0 bases, with 12 bases between them. This CDR3 contains 15 residues. Per germline, CDR1 LNHDA and CDR2 SQIVND (reference sequence).

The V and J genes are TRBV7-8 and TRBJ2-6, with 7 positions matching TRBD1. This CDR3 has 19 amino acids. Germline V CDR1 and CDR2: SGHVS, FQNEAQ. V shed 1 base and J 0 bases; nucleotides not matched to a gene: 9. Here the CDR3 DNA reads TGTGCCAGCAGCTTAGACGGCCGACAGGGCCTCTCTGGGGCCAACGTCCTGACTTTC. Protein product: CASSLDGRQGLSGANVLTF.

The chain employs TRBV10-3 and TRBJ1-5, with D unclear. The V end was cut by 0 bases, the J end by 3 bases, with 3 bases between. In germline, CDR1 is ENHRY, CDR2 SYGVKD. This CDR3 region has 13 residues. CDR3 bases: TGTGCCATCAGTGAGTCGGACAATCAGCCCCAGCATTTT. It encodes CAISESDNQPQHF.

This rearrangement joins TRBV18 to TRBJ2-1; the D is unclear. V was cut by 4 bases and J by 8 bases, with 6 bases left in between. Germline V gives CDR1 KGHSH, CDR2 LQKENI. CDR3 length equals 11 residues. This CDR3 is CASSLGHEQFF. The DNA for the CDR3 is TGTGCCAGCTCACTGGGTCATGAGCAGTTCTTC.

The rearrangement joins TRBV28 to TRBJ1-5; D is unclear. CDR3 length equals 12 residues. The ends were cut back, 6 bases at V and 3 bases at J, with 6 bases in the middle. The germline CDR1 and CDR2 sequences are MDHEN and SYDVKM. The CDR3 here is CASSGINQPQHF. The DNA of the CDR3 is TGTGCCAGCAGCGGGATCAATCAGCCCCAGCATTTT. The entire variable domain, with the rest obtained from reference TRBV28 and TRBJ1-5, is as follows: DVKVTQSSRYLVKRTGEKVFLECVQDMDHENMFWYRQDPGLGLRLIYFSYDVKMKEKGDIPEGYSVSREKKERFSLILESASTNQTSMYLCASSGINQPQHFGDGTRLSIL.

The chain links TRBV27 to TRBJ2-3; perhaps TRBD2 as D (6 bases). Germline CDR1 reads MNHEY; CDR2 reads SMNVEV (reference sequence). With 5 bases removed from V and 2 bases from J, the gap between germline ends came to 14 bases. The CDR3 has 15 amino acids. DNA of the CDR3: TGTGCCAGCAGTCCCGCGGCGGGGTACACAGATACGCAGTATTTT. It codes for CASSPAAGYTDTQYF.

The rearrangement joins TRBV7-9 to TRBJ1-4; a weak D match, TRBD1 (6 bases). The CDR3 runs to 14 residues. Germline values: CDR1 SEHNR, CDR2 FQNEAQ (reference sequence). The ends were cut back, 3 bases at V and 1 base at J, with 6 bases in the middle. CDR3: CASSFRGTNEKLFF. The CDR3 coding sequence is TGTGCCAGCAGCTTCAGGGGAACTAATGAAAAACTGTTTTTT.

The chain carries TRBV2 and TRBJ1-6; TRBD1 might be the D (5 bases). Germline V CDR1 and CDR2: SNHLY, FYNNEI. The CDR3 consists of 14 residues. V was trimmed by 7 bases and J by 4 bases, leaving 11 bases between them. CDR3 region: CASKLEGYNSPLHF. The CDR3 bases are TGTGCCAGCAAGTTAGAGGGGTATAATTCACCCCTCCACTTT.

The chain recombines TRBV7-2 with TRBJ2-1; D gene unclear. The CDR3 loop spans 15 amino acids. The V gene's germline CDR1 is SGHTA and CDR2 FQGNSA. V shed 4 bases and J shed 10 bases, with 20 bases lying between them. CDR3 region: CASSSQIRPEAEQFF. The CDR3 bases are TGTGCCAGCAGCTCCCAGATACGCCCCGAGGCCGAGCAGTTCTTC.

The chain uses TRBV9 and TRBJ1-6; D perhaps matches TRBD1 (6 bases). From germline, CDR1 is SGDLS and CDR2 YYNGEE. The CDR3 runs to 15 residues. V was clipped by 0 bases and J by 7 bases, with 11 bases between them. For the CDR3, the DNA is TGTGCCAGCAGCGTAGAGGGGGGGCGGAATTCACCCCTCCACTTT. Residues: CASSVEGGRNSPLHF.

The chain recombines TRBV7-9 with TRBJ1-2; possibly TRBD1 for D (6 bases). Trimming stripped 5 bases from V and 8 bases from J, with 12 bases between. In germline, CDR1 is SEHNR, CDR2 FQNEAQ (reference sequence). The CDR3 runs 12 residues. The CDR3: CASSPGDKGYTF. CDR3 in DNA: TGTGCCAGCAGCCCGGGGGACAAAGGCTACACCTTC.

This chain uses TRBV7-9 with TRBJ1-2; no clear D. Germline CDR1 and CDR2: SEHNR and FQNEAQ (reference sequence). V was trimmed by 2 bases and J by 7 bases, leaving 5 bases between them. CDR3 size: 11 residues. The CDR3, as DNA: TGTGCCAGCAGCTTACGAAGTGGCTACACCTTC. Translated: CASSLRSGYTF.

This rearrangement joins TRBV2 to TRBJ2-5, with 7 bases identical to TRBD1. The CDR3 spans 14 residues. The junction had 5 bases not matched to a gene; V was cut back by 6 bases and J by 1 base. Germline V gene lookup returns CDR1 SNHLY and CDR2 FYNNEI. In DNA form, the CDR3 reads TGTGCCAGCAGCCTTCACAGGGGCCAAGAGACCCAGTACTTC. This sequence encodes CASSLHRGQETQYF.

DNA for the CDR3: TGCGCCAGCAGCTTGGCCGCTAGCTTCCAAGAGACCCAGTACTTC. Protein sequence: CASSLAASFQETQYF. The chain uses TRBV5-1 and TRBJ2-5; possibly TRBD2 for D (5 bases). Germline V gene lookup returns CDR1 SGHRS and CDR2 YFSETQ. Trimming stripped 0 bases from V and 1 base from J, with 10 bases between. The length of the CDR3 is 15 residues.

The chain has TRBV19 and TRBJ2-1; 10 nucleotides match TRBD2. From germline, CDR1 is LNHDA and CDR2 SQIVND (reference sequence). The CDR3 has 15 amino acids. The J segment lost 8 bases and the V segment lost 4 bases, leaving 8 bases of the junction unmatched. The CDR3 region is CASSTGTSVIYEQFF. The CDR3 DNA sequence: TGTGCCAGTAGTACCGGGACTAGCGTTATTTATGAGCAGTTCTTC.

In DNA, the CDR3 is TGTGCCAGCAGATCCTATAATTCACCCCTCCACTTT. Its translation is CASRSYNSPLHF. The chain recombines TRBV2 with TRBJ1-6; no definite D call. The CDR3 runs 12 residues. The germline V and J ends were trimmed by 6 bases and 1 base, with 1 base remaining between them. CDR1 and CDR2 (germline): SNHLY, FYNNEI.

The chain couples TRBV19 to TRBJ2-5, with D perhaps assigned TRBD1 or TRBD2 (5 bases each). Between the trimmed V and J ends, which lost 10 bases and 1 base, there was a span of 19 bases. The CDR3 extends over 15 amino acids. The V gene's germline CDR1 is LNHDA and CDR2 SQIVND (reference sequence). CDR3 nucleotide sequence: TGTGCCACAGACCGGGGCAGGCACCTCCAAGAGACCCAGTACTTC. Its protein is CATDRGRHLQETQYF.

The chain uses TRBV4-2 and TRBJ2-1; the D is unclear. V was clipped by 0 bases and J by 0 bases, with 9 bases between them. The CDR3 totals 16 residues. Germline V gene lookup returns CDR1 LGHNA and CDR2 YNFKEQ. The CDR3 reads CASSQDLTGSYNEQFF. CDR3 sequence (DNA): TGTGCCAGCAGCCAAGACCTGACGGGCTCCTACAATGAGCAGTTCTTC.